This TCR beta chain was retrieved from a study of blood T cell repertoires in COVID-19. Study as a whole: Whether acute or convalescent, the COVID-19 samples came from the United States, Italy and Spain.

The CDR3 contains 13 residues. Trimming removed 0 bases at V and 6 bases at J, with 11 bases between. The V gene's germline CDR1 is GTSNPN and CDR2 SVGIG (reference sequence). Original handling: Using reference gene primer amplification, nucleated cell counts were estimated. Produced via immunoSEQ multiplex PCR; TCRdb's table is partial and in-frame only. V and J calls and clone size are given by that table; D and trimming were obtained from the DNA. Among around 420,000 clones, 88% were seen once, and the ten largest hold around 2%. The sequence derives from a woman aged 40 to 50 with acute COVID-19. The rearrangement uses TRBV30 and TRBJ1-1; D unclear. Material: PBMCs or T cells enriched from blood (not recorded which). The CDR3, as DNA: TGTGCCTGGAGTGTTATGAGGTCTGCTGAAGCTTTCTTT. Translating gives CAWSVMRSAEAFF. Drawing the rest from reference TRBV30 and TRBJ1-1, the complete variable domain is SQTIHQWPATLVQPVGSPLSLECTVEGTSNPNLYWYRQAAGRGLQLLFYSVGIGQISSEVPQNLSASRPQDRQFILSSKKLLLSDSGFYLCAWSVMRSAEAFFGQGTRLTVV.